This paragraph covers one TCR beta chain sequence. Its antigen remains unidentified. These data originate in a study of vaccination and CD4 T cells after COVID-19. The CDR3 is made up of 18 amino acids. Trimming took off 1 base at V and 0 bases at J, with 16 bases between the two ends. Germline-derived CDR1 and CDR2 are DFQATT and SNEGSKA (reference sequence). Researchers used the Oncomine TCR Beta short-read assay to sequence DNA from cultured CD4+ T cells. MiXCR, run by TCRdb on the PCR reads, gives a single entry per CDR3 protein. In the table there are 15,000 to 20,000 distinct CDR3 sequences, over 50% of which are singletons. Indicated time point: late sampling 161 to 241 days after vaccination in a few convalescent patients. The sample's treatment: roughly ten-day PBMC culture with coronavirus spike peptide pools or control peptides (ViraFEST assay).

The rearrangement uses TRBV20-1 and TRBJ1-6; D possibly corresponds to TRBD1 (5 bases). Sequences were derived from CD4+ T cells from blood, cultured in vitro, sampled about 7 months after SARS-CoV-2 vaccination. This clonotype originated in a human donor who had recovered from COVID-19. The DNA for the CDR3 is TGCAGTGCTAGAGGAACCCGGGGCAGTACCTCCTATAATTCACCCCTCCACTTT. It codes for CSARGTRGSTSYNSPLHF.